Reported below is one T cell receptor beta chain. The CDR3 length is 15 residues. V was cut by 6 bases and J by 1 base, with 15 bases left in between. Germline CDR1 MNHEY, CDR2 SMNVEV (reference sequence). These data come from a study of blood T cell repertoires in COVID-19. The table came from immunoSEQ multiplex PCR; TCRdb's copy has only in-frame clones and leaves some out. Found here are approximately 200,000 clones, just under 85% of them singletons; the top ten hold 6.9%. This TCR came from a human donor with acute or convalescent COVID-19. The donor label of this sample is uncertain. The sample consisted of peripheral blood. The chain has TRBV27 and TRBJ1-1, with D possibly TRBD1 on 5 matching bases. CDR3 residues: CASRALQETNTEAFF. In nucleotides, the CDR3 is TGTGCCAGCAGGGCCCTACAGGAGACGAACACTGAAGCTTTCTTT.